This T cell receptor (beta chain) originates from a study of cytotoxic CD8 clonotypes in ibrutinib-treated CLL. The study, taken as a whole, reports: Lymph node repertoires were not studied, and sampling times were unmatched.

The CDR3 length is 13 residues. Trimming took off 5 bases at V and 0 bases at J, with 7 bases between the two ends. Per germline, CDR1 SEHNR and CDR2 FQNEAQ (reference sequence). Of note for this clone: What it binds is not known.

Clones were read by immunoSEQ multiplex PCR, and TCRdb kept only the in-frame ones, dropping some. The sample contains roughly 220,000 clones, approximately 79% of which appear only once. Sequenced here: PBMCs, sampled after 12 months of ibrutinib treatment. This sequence was found in a human donor with chronic lymphocytic leukemia. This chain connects TRBV7-9 to TRBJ1-1; no firm D call. Written as DNA, the CDR3 is TGTGCCAGCAGCCCATCCATGAACACTGAAGCTTTCTTT. Its protein is CASSPSMNTEAFF. The complete variable domain, with remaining parts taken from reference TRBV7-9 and TRBJ1-1, reads DTGVSQNPRHKITKRGQNVTFRCDPISEHNRLYWYRQTLGQGPEFLTYFQNEAQLEKSRLLSDRFSAERPKGSFSTLEIQRTEQGDSAMYLCASSPSMNTEAFFGQGTRLTVV.